This TCR beta chain came from a study of cytomegalovirus exposure and HLA in healthy donors. Study-level information: The early release's HLA-typed donors yielded 65 million to 85 million unique TCRs.

The PCR made use of 60 Vbeta and 13 Jbeta primers. Sequencing used immunoSEQ multiplex PCR; TCRdb keeps in-frame clones, though not all of them. The table lists more than 80,000 clones, over 75% of them singletons, with roughly 1.3% in the top ten. Comment on this clone: At one of its ends the junction is not consistent with the germline gene, which may arise from a read error.

The receptor was isolated from a girl aged 2 to 9 in good health and CMV-seropositive. Sample: PBMCs.

The CDR3 loop reads CSAGDPAPLHF. In DNA form, the CDR3 reads TGCAGTGCTGGAGATCCCGCGCCCCTCCACTTT. This rearrangement joins TRBV20-1 to TRBJ1-6; D gene ambiguous. Germline-derived CDR1 and CDR2 are DFQATT and SNEGSKA (reference sequence). CDR3 size: 11 residues.